This T cell receptor beta chain came from a study of regulatory T cells in long-lasting Graves disease. Study observations and caveats: Gene preferences differed: TRBV28, TRBJ1-2, TRBJ2-5 in persistent cases.

Arm-PCR of CDR3 regions with iRepertoire HTBI primers generated TCR beta libraries. Via MiXCR, TCRdb re-called the multiplex PCR reads, giving one row per CDR3 protein. The sample shows about 450,000 distinct CDR3 sequences, 14% of them seen only once. With 9 bases removed from V and 6 bases from J, the gap between germline ends came to 20 bases. From germline, CDR1 is MNHNS and CDR2 SASEGT. The CDR3 has 14 amino acids. This clonotype has at least ten counts. The antigen remains unidentified. Documented time point: newly diagnosed GD, antithyroid drugs for less than 3 months. The TCR library was made from RNA extracted from PBMCs. Separately, the same data were catalogued under a study of T cells in Graves' hyperthyroidism and ophthalmopathy.

V is TRBV6-1 and J is TRBJ2-5; possible D gene TRBD2, 6 bases. Sequencing was performed on peripheral blood mononuclear cells (PBMCs), taken at new diagnosis, from a patient treated with antithyroid drugs. This clonotype was sampled from a woman aged 45-59 years with Graves disease. The CDR3 loop reads CASIERRAGKTQYF. DNA of the CDR3: TGTGCCAGTATAGAGAGGAGGGCCGGGAAGACCCAGTACTTC.